Listed here are 14 T cell receptor beta chains from one sample, sequenced in a study of T-cell memory formation after mild COVID-19. Using its own MiXCR run on the 5' RACE reads, TCRdb lists one record per CDR3 protein. The sample has 500,000 to 600,000 distinct CDR3 sequences; roughly 18% are singletons. Input material: PBMCs or a T cell subset sorted from them (not recorded which). Receptors originate from an adult woman who had mild COVID-19 (a few samples of this study predate the infection). Cell type and time point are not known.

This rearrangement joins TRBV7-2 to TRBJ2-1; TRBD2 matches 12 bases. The CDR3 extends over 17 amino acids. CDR1 is SGHTA and CDR2 is FQGNSA in the germline V gene. After removal of 0 bases from V and 5 bases from J, the junction contained 5 bases not matched to a gene. The CDR3 DNA is TGTGCCAGCAGCTTAGCAGCTAGCGGGAGGGCACACAATGAGCAGTTCTTC. This translates into CASSLAASGRAHNEQFF.

The CDR3: CASSQGPGSSYNEQFF. The CDR3 region has the DNA TGCGCCAGCAGCCAAGGGCCGGGAAGCTCCTACAATGAGCAGTTCTTC. This chain uses TRBV4-3 with TRBJ2-1, with D maybe TRBD2 (5 bases). V lost 1 base to trimming and J lost 0 bases, with 10 bases between them. This CDR3 spans 16 amino acids. Germline V gene lookup returns CDR1 LGHNA and CDR2 YSLEER.

This clonotype was recorded many times. This chain uses TRBV7-9 with TRBJ2-2, with 7 bases lining up with TRBD2. V lost 1 base, J lost 4 bases, and 3 bases stayed unmatched. Germline CDR1 SEHNR, CDR2 FQNEAQ (reference sequence). CDR3 length: 15 residues. Here the CDR3 DNA reads TGTGCCAGCAGCTTAGATACGGGAGGCACCGGGGAGCTGTTTTTT. Translation gives CASSLDTGGTGELFF. Complete variable domain (other parts from reference TRBV7-9 and TRBJ2-2): DTGVSQNPRHKITKRGQNVTFRCDPISEHNRLYWYRQTLGQGPEFLTYFQNEAQLEKSRLLSDRFSAERPKGSFSTLEIQRTEQGDSAMYLCASSLDTGGTGELFFGEGSRLTVL.

This chain links TRBV5-6 with TRBJ2-2; 9 bases agree with TRBD2. The V segment lost 4 bases and the J segment 4 bases; nucleotides outside the gene matches: 8. The length of the CDR3 is 16 residues. CDR1 and CDR2 from the germline V gene are SGHDT and YYEEEE. The CDR3 spells CASSRDASGATGELFF. DNA for the CDR3: TGTGCCAGCAGCCGGGATGCTAGCGGGGCCACCGGGGAGCTGTTTTTT.

The V and J genes are TRBV29-1 and TRBJ1-2; no reliable D call. The germline gives CDR1 SQVTM, CDR2 ANQGSEA. This CDR3 comprises 11 residues. The germline V and J ends were trimmed by 7 bases and 4 bases, with 10 bases remaining between them. The CDR3 sequence is CSAIVAYGYTF. CDR3 nucleotide sequence: TGCAGCGCCATTGTCGCCTATGGCTACACCTTC.

This sequence joins TRBV5-1 and TRBJ2-7; no clear D gene. This CDR3 has 14 amino acids. Germline loops: CDR1 SGHRS, CDR2 YFSETQ. V was trimmed by 4 bases and J by 5 bases, leaving 16 bases between them. The DNA of the CDR3 is TGCGCCAGCAGCCAGGACCAACCTTCTCACGAGCAGTACTTC. Translated, it gives CASSQDQPSHEQYF.

This clonotype occurred a few times. The rearrangement joins TRBV6-5 to TRBJ2-7; the match to TRBD1 covers 7 bases. CDR1 is MNHEY, CDR2 SVGAGI, per germline. J was trimmed by 3 bases and V by 2 bases; bases with no gene match: 7. The CDR3 has 15 residues. The DNA of the CDR3 is TGTGCCAGCAGTTACACAGGGACAGTGGTCTACGAGCAGTACTTC. Protein product: CASSYTGTVVYEQYF.

J is TRBJ2-5 and V is TRBV6-1; D possibly uses TRBD1 or TRBD2 (7 bases each). The CDR3 consists of 14 residues. Germline values: CDR1 MNHNS, CDR2 SASEGT. With 7 bases removed from V and 5 bases from J, the gap between germline ends came to 17 bases. In nucleotides, the CDR3 is TGTGCCAGCAAGCAGGGGGGGCCCCGGGAGACCCAGTACTTC. It is translated as CASKQGGPRETQYF.

The V call is TRBV5-1, the J call TRBJ2-5; D possibly corresponds to TRBD1 (6 bases). V was pared by 2 bases and J by 2 bases, with 13 bases between. This CDR3 contains 15 residues. Per the germline V gene, CDR1 is SGHRS and CDR2 is YFSETQ. CDR3 loop: CASSLQGSAQETQYF. CDR3 bases: TGCGCCAGCAGCTTACAGGGTAGTGCACAAGAGACCCAGTACTTC.

This sequence joins TRBV20-1 and TRBJ1-5; tentatively, D is TRBD1 (6 bases). CDR1 is DFQATT, CDR2 SNEGSKA, per germline (reference sequence). This CDR3 is 15 amino acids long. Trimming cost V 4 bases and J 3 bases, with 16 bases left between them. The CDR3 coding sequence is TGCAGTGCTAACCTCCCAGGGGCCCTCAATCAGCCCCAGCATTTT. This sequence encodes CSANLPGALNQPQHF.

This clonotype turned up a few times. The V gene is TRBV6-2 or TRBV6-3, the J gene TRBJ2-3; maybe TRBD2 (5 bases). The CDR3 is made up of 15 amino acids. V was cut by 4 bases and J by 0 bases, with 11 bases left in between. The germline V gene has CDR1 MNHEY and CDR2 SVGEGT. This CDR3 reads CASSSRAVSTDTQYF. The DNA of the CDR3 is TGTGCCAGCAGTTCTAGAGCGGTTAGCACAGATACGCAGTATTTT.

This clonotype was seen a handful of times. The V and J genes are TRBV7-9 and TRBJ1-1; TRBD1 is a possible D gene (5 bases). Trimming removed 5 bases from V and 8 bases from J, with 12 bases in between. This CDR3 region has 12 residues. The germline CDR1 and CDR2 sequences are SEHNR and FQNEAQ (reference sequence). The CDR3 DNA follows: TGTGCCAGCAGCCGATTGACAGAGGAAGCTTTCTTT. It is translated as CASSRLTEEAFF.

This rearrangement joins TRBV5-6 to TRBJ1-4; unclear D gene. CDR1 SGHDT and CDR2 YYEEEE come from the germline V gene. The length of the CDR3 is 16 residues. The V gene lost 4 bases and the J gene lost 1 base, with 14 bases spanning the gap. The CDR3, as DNA: TGTGCCAGCAGCGCAAAGGTGGCAGGAACTAATGAAAAACTGTTTTTT. It codes for CASSAKVAGTNEKLFF.

V usage is TRBV7-9 and J usage is TRBJ2-5; 8 bases are shared with TRBD2. This CDR3 is built from 17 residues. Germline-derived CDR1 and CDR2 are SEHNR and FQNEAQ (reference sequence). The V segment lost 3 bases and the J segment 1 base; nucleotides outside the gene matches: 10. The CDR3 protein is CASSFTPIAGRQETQYF. The CDR3 DNA reads as TGTGCCAGCAGCTTCACACCCATAGCGGGACGCCAAGAGACCCAGTACTTC.